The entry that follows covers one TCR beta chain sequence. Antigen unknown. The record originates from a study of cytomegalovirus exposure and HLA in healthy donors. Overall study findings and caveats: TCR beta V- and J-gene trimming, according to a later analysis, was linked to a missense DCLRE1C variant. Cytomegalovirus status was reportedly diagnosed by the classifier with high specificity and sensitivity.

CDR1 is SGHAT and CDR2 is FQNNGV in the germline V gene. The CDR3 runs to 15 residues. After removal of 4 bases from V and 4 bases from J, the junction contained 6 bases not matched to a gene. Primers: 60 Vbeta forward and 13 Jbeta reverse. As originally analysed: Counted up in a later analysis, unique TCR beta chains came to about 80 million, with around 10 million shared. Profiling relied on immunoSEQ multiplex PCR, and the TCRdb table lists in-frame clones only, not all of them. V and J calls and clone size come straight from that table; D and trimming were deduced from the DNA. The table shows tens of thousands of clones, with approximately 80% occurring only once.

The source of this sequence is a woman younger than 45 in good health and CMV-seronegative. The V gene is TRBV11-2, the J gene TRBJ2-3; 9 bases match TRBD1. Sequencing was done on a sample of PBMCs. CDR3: CASSYQTGGPDTQYF. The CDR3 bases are TGTGCCAGCAGCTACCAGACAGGGGGTCCAGATACGCAGTATTTT.